The clone carrying this T cell receptor beta chain was detected a few times. After removal of 0 bases from V and 3 bases from J, the junction contained 9 bases not matched to a gene. This CDR3 is 17 amino acids long. In germline, CDR1 is SGHKS, CDR2 YYEKEE (reference sequence). One entry per CDR3 protein, called by TCRdb with MiXCR from the 5' RACE reads. The table lists some 350,000 distinct CDR3 sequences, almost 4% of them singletons. The sample comes from a study of T cells after yellow fever vaccination. Study details: Preparation of the low-cell-number fractions used SMART-Seq v4 Ultra Low Input.

V is TRBV5-5 and J is TRBJ1-1; 9 bases fit TRBD1. The sequence came from a man aged 18 to 30 who received the YFV17D yellow fever vaccine. Sequencing used PBMCs, obtained 5 days after the yellow fever booster vaccination. The CDR3 is CASSLGTGTGRDTEAFF. The CDR3 DNA reads TGTGCCAGCAGCTTGGGGACGGGGACAGGGAGGGACACTGAAGCTTTCTTT.